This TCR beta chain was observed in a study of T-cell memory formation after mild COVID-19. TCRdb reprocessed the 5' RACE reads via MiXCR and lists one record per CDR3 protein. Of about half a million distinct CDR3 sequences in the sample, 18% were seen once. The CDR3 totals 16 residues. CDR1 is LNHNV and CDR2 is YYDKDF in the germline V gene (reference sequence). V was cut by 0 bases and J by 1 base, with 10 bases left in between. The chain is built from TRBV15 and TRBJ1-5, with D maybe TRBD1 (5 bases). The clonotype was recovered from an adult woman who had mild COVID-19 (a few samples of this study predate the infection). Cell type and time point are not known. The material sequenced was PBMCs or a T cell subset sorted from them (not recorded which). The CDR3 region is CATSRDGRVSNQPQHF. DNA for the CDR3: TGTGCCACCAGCAGAGACGGCAGGGTGAGCAATCAGCCCCAGCATTTT.